Each of the 15 T cell receptor beta chains below was sequenced from the same sample in a study of blood T cells in healthy people across ages. The use of a sample-barcoded 5' primer and a J-beta primer mix characterized a second PCR of roughly 7 to 11 cycles. TCRdb processed the 5' RACE reads anew with MiXCR; each CDR3 protein has one entry. The profile shows approximately 960,000 distinct CDR3 sequences, 25% to 30% of them singletons. These data were likewise used in another study, on T cells of mothers and their children.

Sequenced sample: blood. The receptor set was obtained from a woman aged 40 to 50 in good health.

This clonotype was counted many times. This rearrangement joins TRBV5-1 to TRBJ2-7; D gene unclear. This CDR3 region has 14 residues. With 3 bases removed from V and 5 bases from J, the gap between germline ends came to 15 bases. The germline V gene encodes CDR1 SGHRS and CDR2 YFSETQ. The CDR3 loop is CASSSIDAYHEQYF. CDR3 in DNA: TGCGCCAGCAGCTCAATAGATGCTTACCACGAGCAGTACTTC.

The rearrangement uses TRBV12-3 or TRBV12-4 and TRBJ1-1; 7 bases agree with TRBD1. With V trimmed by 8 bases and J by 3 bases, 3 bases remained unmatched. This CDR3 contains 12 residues. CDR3 in amino acids: CASSDRDTEAFF. DNA of the CDR3: TGTGCCAGCTCTGACAGGGACACTGAAGCTTTCTTT.

The chain combines TRBV9 with TRBJ1-5, with 7 bases lining up with TRBD1. The CDR3 has 15 residues. CDR1 is SGDLS, CDR2 YYNGEE, per germline. V trimming: 1 base; J trimming: 1 base; junction bases outside the gene matches: 2. The DNA of the CDR3 is TGTGCCAGCAGCGTATCAGGGGGAAGCAATCAGCCCCAGCATTTT. It specifies CASSVSGGSNQPQHF. Drawing the rest from reference TRBV9 and TRBJ1-5, the complete variable domain is DSGVTQTPKHLITATGQRVTLRCSPRSGDLSVYWYQQSLDQGLQFLIQYYNGEERAKGNILERFSAQQFPDLHSELNLSSLELGDSALYFCASSVSGGSNQPQHFGDGTRLSIL.

This clonotype has more than one count but fewer than ten. The chain links TRBV24-1 to TRBJ2-5, with 11 bases lining up with TRBD1. This CDR3 comprises 14 residues. V lost 6 bases and J lost 4; bases outside the gene matches: 3. Germline V gene data show CDR1 as KGHDR and CDR2 as SFDVKD. CDR3 nucleotides: TGTGCCACCAGTAAGGGACAGGGGGGAGAGACCCAGTACTTC. Translating gives CATSKGQGGETQYF.

Notes on this clonotype: A much bigger clone sits one base away, suggesting this may be a read error. V usage is TRBV20-1 and J usage is TRBJ1-2; D remains unclear. Germline CDR1 DFQATT, CDR2 SNEGSKA (reference sequence). This CDR3 comprises 11 residues. The V gene lost 6 bases and the J gene lost 4 bases, with 9 bases spanning the gap. In DNA, the CDR3 is TGCAGTGCCAGACCGGGCTATGGCTACACCTTC. Amino acid sequence: CSARPGYGYTF.

This clonotype appeared many times. The V call is TRBV9, the J call TRBJ2-7; D remains ambiguous. V was pared by 0 bases and J by 4 bases, with 17 bases between. The CDR3 is made up of 16 amino acids. From germline, CDR1 is SGDLS and CDR2 YYNGEE. CDR3 DNA: TGTGCCAGCAGCGTAGGTGAAGGGTTGCTCGGGTACGAGCAGTACTTC. Protein: CASSVGEGLLGYEQYF.

As to this clonotype: A read error may explain this, as a much larger clone is one base away. The rearrangement uses TRBV12-3 or TRBV12-4 and TRBJ1-2; 9 positions agree with TRBD1. CDR3 length equals 14 residues. Trimming removed 2 bases from V and 7 bases from J; junction bases left unmatched: 5. The DNA of the CDR3 is TGTGCCAGCAGTTTAACCGGGACAGGGTTTGGCTACACCTTC. This sequence encodes CASSLTGTGFGYTF.

This clonotype was found a few times. The chain has TRBV20-1 and TRBJ2-1; 14 positions match TRBD2. Germline V gene lookup returns CDR1 DFQATT and CDR2 SNEGSKA (reference sequence). The CDR3 is 17 residues long. J was trimmed by 2 bases and V by 1 base; bases with no gene match: 4. In nucleotides, the CDR3 is TGCAGTGCTAGAGGGACTAGCGGGGGGCTCGCCTACAATGAGCAGTTCTTC. This gives the protein CSARGTSGGLAYNEQFF.

This clonotype has a handful of counts. The chain combines TRBV7-2 with TRBJ2-7; D unclear. This CDR3 is 12 amino acids long. The germline V and J ends were trimmed by 6 bases and 0 bases, with 6 bases remaining between them. Germline V gene sequence: CDR1 SGHTA, CDR2 FQGNSA. CDR3 DNA: TGTGCCAGCAGGATAAGCTCCTACGAGCAGTACTTC. Amino acid sequence: CASRISSYEQYF.

The rearrangement uses TRBV5-1 and TRBJ2-1; 9 nucleotides align to TRBD2. This CDR3 contains 14 residues. The germline CDR1 and CDR2 sequences are SGHRS and YFSETQ. Germline trimming cut 4 bases from V and 6 bases from J; bases unmatched to any gene: 5. CDR3 nucleotide sequence: TGCGCCAGCAGCGGACCAGCGGGGGGCAATGAGCAGTTCTTC. Translating it yields CASSGPAGGNEQFF.

The chain employs TRBV4-3 and TRBJ2-2; D gene uncertain. Germline CDR1 is LGHNA and CDR2 is YSLEER. V was trimmed by 0 bases and J by 0 bases, leaving 8 bases between them. CDR3 size: 16 residues. As DNA, the CDR3 is TGCGCCAGCAGCCAAGAGACCGGTGCGAACACCGGGGAGCTGTTTTTT. Its translation is CASSQETGANTGELFF.

The table lists this clonotype with many counts. The genes are TRBV5-5 and TRBJ1-2; no clear D. Germline assignment: CDR1 SGHKS and CDR2 YYEKEE (reference sequence). V was pared by 0 bases and J by 4 bases, with 13 bases between. The CDR3 is made up of 15 amino acids. CDR3 bases: TGTGCCAGCAGCTTGGGACCGGGCGGTGGCTATGGCTACACCTTC. Translation gives CASSLGPGGGYGYTF.

J is TRBJ1-5 and V is TRBV30; D might be TRBD1 (5 bases). The germline gives CDR1 GTSNPN, CDR2 SVGIG (reference sequence). This CDR3 has 15 amino acids. Trimming took off 0 bases at V and 5 bases at J, with 14 bases between the two ends. The CDR3 region is CAWSVLGGSHQPQHF. The CDR3 DNA reads TGTGCCTGGAGTGTACTCGGGGGTTCTCATCAGCCCCAGCATTTT.

This clonotype was seen more than once but under ten times. J is TRBJ2-7 and V is TRBV18; D is ambiguous. V shed 0 bases and J shed 7 bases, with 13 bases lying between them. The CDR3 loop spans 14 amino acids. Per the germline V gene, CDR1 is KGHSH and CDR2 is LQKENI. CDR3 nucleotide sequence: TGTGCCAGCTCACCACCGAGTATTTCGATAGAGCAGTACTTC. Its protein product is CASSPPSISIEQYF.

This clonotype was counted a few times. The rearrangement uses TRBV10-3 and TRBJ1-5; a weak D match, TRBD1 (6 bases). Germline V lookup: CDR1 ENHRY, CDR2 SYGVKD. The V and J ends lost 8 bases and 3 bases respectively, with 11 bases between them. This CDR3 is 13 amino acids long. Here the CDR3 reads CAIARQDNQPQHF. For the CDR3, the DNA is TGTGCCATCGCTAGACAGGACAATCAGCCCCAGCATTTT.